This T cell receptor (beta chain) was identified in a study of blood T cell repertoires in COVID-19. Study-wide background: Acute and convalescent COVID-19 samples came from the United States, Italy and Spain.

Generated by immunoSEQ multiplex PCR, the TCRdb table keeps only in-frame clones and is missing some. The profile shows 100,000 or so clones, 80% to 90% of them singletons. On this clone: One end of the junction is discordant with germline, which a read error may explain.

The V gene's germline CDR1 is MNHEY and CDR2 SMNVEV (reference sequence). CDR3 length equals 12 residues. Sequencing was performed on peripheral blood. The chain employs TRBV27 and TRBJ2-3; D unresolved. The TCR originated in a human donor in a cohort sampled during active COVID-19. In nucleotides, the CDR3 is TGTGCCAGCAGTCTATCCCCCCGTACGCAGTATTTT. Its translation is CASSLSPRTQYF.